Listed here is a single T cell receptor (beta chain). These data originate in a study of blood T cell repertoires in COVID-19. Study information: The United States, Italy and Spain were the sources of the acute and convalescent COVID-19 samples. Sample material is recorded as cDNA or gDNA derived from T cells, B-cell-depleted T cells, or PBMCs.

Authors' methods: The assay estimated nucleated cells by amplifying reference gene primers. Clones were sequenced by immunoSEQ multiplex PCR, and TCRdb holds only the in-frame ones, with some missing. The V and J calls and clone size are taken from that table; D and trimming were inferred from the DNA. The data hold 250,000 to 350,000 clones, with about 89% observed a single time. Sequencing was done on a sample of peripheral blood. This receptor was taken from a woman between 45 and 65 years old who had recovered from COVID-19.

The CDR3 coding sequence is TGTGCCAGCAGTTCCCGGACAGGGGCCACCTACGAGCAGTACTTC. Its translation is CASSSRTGATYEQYF. V gene TRBV27 combines with J gene TRBJ2-7; 9 bases match TRBD1. Germline trimming cut 4 bases from V and 2 bases from J; bases unmatched to any gene: 6. The germline CDR1 and CDR2 sequences are MNHEY and SMNVEV (reference sequence). This CDR3 spans 15 amino acids.